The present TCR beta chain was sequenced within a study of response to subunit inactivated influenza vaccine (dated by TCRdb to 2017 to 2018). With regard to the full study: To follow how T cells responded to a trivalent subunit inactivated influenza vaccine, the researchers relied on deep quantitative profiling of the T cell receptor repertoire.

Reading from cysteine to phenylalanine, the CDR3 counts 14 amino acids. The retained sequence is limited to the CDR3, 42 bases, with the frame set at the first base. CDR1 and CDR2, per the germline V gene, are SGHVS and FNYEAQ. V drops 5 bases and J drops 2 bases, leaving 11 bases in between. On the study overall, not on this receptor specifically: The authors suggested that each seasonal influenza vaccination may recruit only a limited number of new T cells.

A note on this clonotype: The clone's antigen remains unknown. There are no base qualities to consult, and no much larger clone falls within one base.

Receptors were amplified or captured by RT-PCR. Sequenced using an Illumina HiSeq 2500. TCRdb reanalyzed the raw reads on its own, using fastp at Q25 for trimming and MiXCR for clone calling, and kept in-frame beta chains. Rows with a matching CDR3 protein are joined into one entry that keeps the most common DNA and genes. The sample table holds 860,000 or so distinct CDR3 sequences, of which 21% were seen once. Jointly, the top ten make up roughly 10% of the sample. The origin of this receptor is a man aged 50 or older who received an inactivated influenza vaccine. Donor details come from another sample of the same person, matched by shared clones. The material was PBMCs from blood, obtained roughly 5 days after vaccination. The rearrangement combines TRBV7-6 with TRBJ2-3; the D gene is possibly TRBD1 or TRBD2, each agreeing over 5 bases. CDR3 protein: CASSLGDVTDTQYF. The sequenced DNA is TGTGCCAGCAGCCTGGGGGACGTCACAGATACGCAGTATTTT.